The 23 T cell receptor beta chains below come from one sample, sequenced in a study of cytomegalovirus exposure and HLA in healthy donors. Primers for the PCR totalled 60 Vbeta and 13 Jbeta. TCRdb's copy holds only in-frame clones and misses some; the assay was immunoSEQ multiplex PCR. Its clone listing holds about 140,000 clones. Sequenced: PBMCs. Receptor source: a woman between 18 and 29 years old in good health and CMV-seronegative.

The chain recombines TRBV9 with TRBJ1-5; a possible D gene is TRBD1 (5 bases). The V gene lost 0 bases and the J gene lost 9 bases, with 7 bases spanning the gap. There are 12 residues in the CDR3. Germline loops: CDR1 SGDLS, CDR2 YYNGEE. The CDR3 DNA reads as TGTGCCAGCAGCGTAGACGGGGGGCCCCAGCATTTT. This gives the protein CASSVDGGPQHF.

The chain combines TRBV5-8 with TRBJ2-3, with a possible D match to TRBD2 (5 bases). The CDR3 is made up of 16 amino acids. Germline V lookup: CDR1 SGHTS, CDR2 YDEGEE. V dropped 4 bases and J dropped 1 base, with 16 bases sitting between them. The CDR3 DNA sequence: TGTGCCAGCAGCCCGGGGTTTCGAGGAGGCACAGATACGCAGTATTTT. As protein: CASSPGFRGGTDTQYF.

The V gene is TRBV5-1, the J gene TRBJ2-1; D perhaps matches TRBD2 (7 bases). Germline V gene data show CDR1 as SGHRS and CDR2 as YFSETQ. V was cut by 0 bases and J by 0 bases, with 13 bases left in between. This CDR3 has 17 residues. The CDR3 DNA reads as TGCGCCAGCAGCTTGGAAATAGGGGGGGGCTCCTACAATGAGCAGTTCTTC. Translation gives CASSLEIGGGSYNEQFF.

The V gene is TRBV7-9, the J gene TRBJ1-2; D perhaps matches TRBD1 (6 bases). V lost 0 bases to trimming and J lost 4 bases, with 9 bases between them. Germline V gene data show CDR1 as SEHNR and CDR2 as FQNEAQ (reference sequence). CDR3 length: 14 amino acids. The CDR3 coding sequence is TGTGCCAGCAGCTTAGCGTTGGACAGCTATGGCTACACCTTC. Amino acids: CASSLALDSYGYTF.

The chain combines TRBV19 with TRBJ2-1; 7 bases are a match to TRBD2. Germline lookup yields CDR1 LNHDA and CDR2 SQIVND (reference sequence). The trim removed 4 bases at V and 7 bases at J, leaving 7 bases unmatched. This CDR3 is built from 14 residues. CDR3 bases: TGTGCCAGTAGTAGGGGGGAGGGGTGGAATGAGCAGTTCTTC. Translated: CASSRGEGWNEQFF.

The chain couples TRBV14 to TRBJ2-1, with 9 bases that match TRBD1. V was pared by 6 bases and J by 3 bases, with 6 bases of the junction left unmatched. Germline V CDR1 and CDR2: SGHDN, FVKESK. The CDR3 loop spans 15 amino acids. The DNA of the CDR3 is TGTGCCAGCAGTTTCGGGACAGGGAACTACAATGAGCAGTTCTTC. The encoded protein is CASSFGTGNYNEQFF.

The genes are TRBV5-1 and TRBJ1-2; D unclear. V lost 2 bases to trimming and J lost 2 bases, with 10 bases between them. Germline V gives CDR1 SGHRS, CDR2 YFSETQ. The CDR3 has 14 amino acids. CDR3 nucleotide sequence: TGCGCCAGCAGCTTCACAGTTGAGAACTATGGCTACACCTTC. This sequence encodes CASSFTVENYGYTF.

This chain links TRBV7-2 with TRBJ2-6; a weak D match, TRBD1 (5 bases). The V gene's germline CDR1 is SGHTA and CDR2 FQGNSA. The V gene lost 1 base and the J gene lost 0 bases, with 16 bases spanning the gap. The CDR3 extends over 19 amino acids. The CDR3 sequence is CASSLGERTRSSGANVLTF. As DNA, the CDR3 is TGTGCCAGCAGCTTAGGGGAACGGACACGCAGCTCTGGGGCCAACGTCCTGACTTTC.

The V and J genes are TRBV7-2 and TRBJ2-3; 8 nucleotides align to TRBD1. Germline values: CDR1 SGHTA, CDR2 FQGNSA. The CDR3 is 15 amino acids. The V segment lost 5 bases and the J segment 4 bases; nucleotides outside the gene matches: 8. The CDR3 sequence is CASSLSSGGADTQYF. CDR3 coding DNA: TGTGCCAGCAGCCTCAGTTCAGGGGGCGCAGATACGCAGTATTTT.

The chain is built from TRBV30 and TRBJ2-7; the match to TRBD1 covers 11 bases. CDR3 length equals 17 residues. Germline lookup yields CDR1 GTSNPN and CDR2 SVGIG (reference sequence). The junction had 10 bases not matched to a gene; V was cut back by 2 bases and J by 1 base. CDR3 loop: CAWSRGRGTGGSYEQYF. The CDR3 DNA is TGTGCCTGGAGTCGGGGGCGCGGGACAGGGGGTTCCTACGAGCAGTACTTC.

V and J are TRBV9 and TRBJ2-5, with D possibly matching TRBD2 (6 bases). The J call may be mistaken, given a closer DNA end match to TRBJ2-7. Looked up from germline, CDR1 is SGDLS and CDR2 is YYNGEE. The CDR3 runs to 13 residues. The CDR3 reads CASSVSGVGEQYF. CDR3 in DNA: TGTGCCAGCAGCGTATCGGGGGTAGGCGAGCAGTACTTC.

Comment on this clone: The sample carries other DNA sequences with the same CDR3. This chain connects TRBV28 to TRBJ2-7; 7 bases fit TRBD1. Germline-derived CDR1 and CDR2 are MDHEN and SYDVKM. J gave up 0 bases and V 6 bases, and 2 bases lay outside the gene matches. CDR3 length equals 13 residues. The CDR3 protein is CASRSGGSYEQYV. As DNA, the CDR3 is TGTGCCAGCAGATCAGGGGGCTCCTACGAGCAGTACGTC.

This chain connects TRBV10-3 to TRBJ2-2; no definite D call. The V and J ends lost 6 bases and 4 bases respectively, with 3 bases between them. Germline-derived CDR1 and CDR2 are ENHRY and SYGVKD. This CDR3 has 11 residues. CDR3 in amino acids: CAISSTGELFF. CDR3 bases: TGTGCCATCAGCAGCACCGGGGAGCTGTTTTTT.

V is TRBV6-1 and J is TRBJ1-1; tentatively, D is TRBD1 (6 bases). Germline V gives CDR1 MNHNS, CDR2 SASEGT. This CDR3 comprises 13 residues. V lost 10 bases and J lost 1, with 13 bases in between. The CDR3 spells CATGQTANTEAFF. CDR3 DNA sequence: TGTGCCACCGGACAGACGGCGAACACTGAAGCTTTCTTT.

Worth noting for this clone: Other DNA sequences of this sample code for an identical CDR3. This chain connects TRBV10-2 to TRBJ2-4; D possibly corresponds to TRBD1 (6 bases). This CDR3 has 13 amino acids. Germline V gene lookup returns CDR1 WSHSY and CDR2 SAAADI. Trimming took off 6 bases at V and 1 base at J, with 7 bases between the two ends. For the CDR3, the DNA is TGCGCCAGCAGACAGGGCGCCAAAAACATTCAGTACTTC. This translates into CASRQGAKNIQYF.

The rearrangement links TRBV19 to TRBJ1-1; D gene uncertain. V was shortened by 5 bases and J by 1 base, with 8 bases between the two germline ends. This CDR3 has 13 amino acids. Germline V gene lookup returns CDR1 LNHDA and CDR2 SQIVND (reference sequence). The CDR3 loop is CASSPTQNTEAFF. The CDR3 nucleotides read TGTGCCAGTAGTCCGACACAGAACACTGAAGCTTTCTTT.

As for this clone: No conserved phenylalanine or tryptophan is present at the end of the CDR3, so a read error is the likely explanation. The gene calls are TRBV12-5 and TRBJ2-2, with D possibly matching TRBD1 (6 bases). This CDR3 has 14 amino acids. The V end was cut by 4 bases, the J end by 6 bases, with 12 bases between. Germline CDR1 and CDR2: LGHNT and FRNRAP. The CDR3 nucleotides read TGTGCTAGTGGTTCTCAGGGGTGGTCCGGGGAGCTGTTTTGT. Protein: CASGSQGWSGELFC.

The V and J genes are TRBV18 and TRBJ2-2, with D hard to call. Germline V gene data show CDR1 as KGHSH and CDR2 as LQKENI. CDR3 length: 15 residues. Trimming removed 2 bases at V and 2 bases at J, with 9 bases between. The CDR3 loop is CASSPISENTGELFF. The CDR3 DNA reads as TGTGCCAGCTCACCAATCAGTGAAAACACCGGGGAGCTGTTTTTT. Supplemented by reference TRBV18 and TRBJ2-2, the full variable domain reads NAGVMQNPRHLVRRRGQEARLRCSPMKGHSHVYWYRQLPEEGLKFMVYLQKENIIDESGMPKERFSAEFPKEGPSILRIQQVVRGDSAAYFCASSPISENTGELFFGEGSRLTVL.

V usage is TRBV27 and J usage is TRBJ1-1, with 7 bases matching TRBD1. The CDR3 loop spans 17 amino acids. V shed 2 bases and J 0 bases; nucleotides not matched to a gene: 9. CDR1 and CDR2 (germline): MNHEY, SMNVEV (reference sequence). CDR3 coding DNA: TGTGCCAGCAGTTTACCCCCGGGACAGTCCATGAACACTGAAGCTTTCTTT. Amino acid sequence: CASSLPPGQSMNTEAFF.

V is TRBV7-2 and J is TRBJ1-1; 7 positions match TRBD1. The germline V gene has CDR1 SGHTA and CDR2 FQGNSA. V dropped 5 bases and J dropped 7; count of bases not matched to a gene: 7. The CDR3 runs 13 residues. The CDR3 here is CASSKTGYGEAFF. CDR3 sequence (DNA): TGTGCCAGCAGCAAGACAGGGTACGGTGAAGCTTTCTTT.

The chain combines TRBV7-9 with TRBJ2-5; 8 nucleotides line up with TRBD2. This CDR3 spans 17 amino acids. Per the germline V gene, CDR1 is SEHNR and CDR2 is FQNEAQ (reference sequence). The V segment lost 0 bases and the J segment 5 bases; nucleotides outside the gene matches: 11. CDR3 in DNA: TGTGCCAGCAGCTTAGCGGTCTTGAACTTAGCGGGGGAGACCCAGTACTTC. Its protein is CASSLAVLNLAGETQYF. Full variable domain (remainder filled in from reference TRBV7-9 and TRBJ2-5): DTGVSQNPRHKITKRGQNVTFRCDPISEHNRLYWYRQTLGQGPEFLTYFQNEAQLEKSRLLSDRFSAERPKGSFSTLEIQRTEQGDSAMYLCASSLAVLNLAGETQYFGPGTRLLVL.

The J gene is TRBJ2-5, the V gene TRBV18; D possibly corresponds to TRBD1 (5 bases). The CDR3 contains 12 residues. CDR1 and CDR2 (germline): KGHSH, LQKENI. V was clipped by 5 bases and J by 11 bases, with 15 bases between them. The CDR3 loop reads CASSSGNTEQYF. DNA of the CDR3: TGTGCCAGCTCATCAGGGAATACAGAGCAGTACTTC.

The rearrangement joins TRBV4-1 to TRBJ1-1, with TRBD1 matching 8 bases. CDR1 is MGHRA and CDR2 is YSYEKL in the germline V gene. The CDR3 loop spans 15 amino acids. V lost 4 bases to trimming and J lost 0 bases; unmatched junction nucleotides: 4. The CDR3 DNA reads as TGCGCCAGCAGCCGAGGACAGGGATTGAACACTGAAGCTTTCTTT. Amino acid sequence: CASSRGQGLNTEAFF.